Following are 18 T cell receptor beta chains from one sample sequenced in a study of cytomegalovirus exposure and HLA in healthy donors. PCR used 60 Vbeta primers and 13 Jbeta primers. The data were produced by immunoSEQ multiplex PCR, yet TCRdb's version contains in-frame clones alone and is incomplete. The data contain more than 85,000 clones, 69% of them singletons. The sample was PBMCs. These receptor sequences come from a young man in good health and CMV-seronegative.

This chain links TRBV5-1 with TRBJ2-2; tentative D call: TRBD1 (6 bases). This CDR3 region has 14 residues. V was clipped by 5 bases and J by 4 bases, with 12 bases between them. From germline, CDR1 is SGHRS and CDR2 YFSETQ. The chain's CDR3 is CASSTGQSTGELFF. CDR3 bases: TGCGCCAGCAGTACTGGACAGTCCACCGGGGAGCTGTTTTTT.

This clone was seen a few times. The chain joins TRBV5-4 to TRBJ1-2, with a weak D call TRBD1 (5 bases). The CDR3 has 12 amino acids. From germline, CDR1 is SGHNT and CDR2 YYREEE (reference sequence). V was trimmed by 4 bases and J by 5 bases, leaving 9 bases between them. CDR3 protein: CASSPEGYGYTF. The CDR3 DNA follows: TGTGCCAGCAGCCCGGAGGGGTATGGCTACACCTTC.

This clone was detected a few times. The V call is TRBV7-9, the J call TRBJ1-1; perhaps TRBD1 as D (5 bases). The CDR3 has 14 residues. V gave up 2 bases and J gave up 4 bases, with 11 bases separating them. The germline V gene encodes CDR1 SEHNR and CDR2 FQNEAQ (reference sequence). Here the CDR3 DNA reads TGTGCCAGCAGCTTACTGGTGGGGGGCACTGAAGCTTTCTTT. Amino acid sequence: CASSLLVGGTEAFF.

This clone has a handful of counts. The chain recombines TRBV10-3 with TRBJ1-5, with 8 bases lining up with TRBD1. Germline-derived CDR1 and CDR2 are ENHRY and SYGVKD. V was pared by 8 bases and J by 6 bases, with 9 bases of the junction left unmatched. The CDR3 length is 14 residues. CDR3 coding DNA: TGTGCCATCGGGAACAGGGGGGCTGGTCAGCCCCAGCATTTT. As protein: CAIGNRGAGQPQHF.

The gene calls are TRBV4-2 and TRBJ2-7; TRBD2 matches at 10 bases. Germline CDR1 reads LGHNA; CDR2 reads YNFKEQ. The CDR3 loop spans 14 amino acids. J lost 2 bases, V lost 4 bases, and 2 bases had no gene match. This CDR3 is CASSRGLAAYEQYF. The DNA for the CDR3 is TGTGCCAGCAGCCGTGGACTAGCGGCCTACGAGCAGTACTTC.

The chain has TRBV11-1 and TRBJ2-7, with 7 bases that match TRBD2. V trimming: 5 bases; J trimming: 2 bases; junction bases outside the gene matches: 12. CDR1 SGHAT and CDR2 FQDESV come from the germline V gene (reference sequence). This CDR3 region has 16 residues. The CDR3 loop reads CASSVGQSGTTYEQYF. The DNA of the CDR3 is TGTGCCAGCAGCGTGGGGCAAAGCGGGACCACCTACGAGCAGTACTTC.

V and J are TRBV4-3 and TRBJ2-3, with 7 bases aligning to TRBD2. Losses at the gene ends were 4 bases for V and 4 bases for J; bases not matched to a gene: 17. Germline V CDR1 and CDR2: LGHNA, YSLEER. The CDR3 covers 18 residues. CDR3 residues: CASSPRKSAGFGADTQYF. In DNA, the CDR3 is TGCGCCAGCAGCCCTCGTAAGTCAGCGGGATTTGGGGCAGATACGCAGTATTTT.

This chain joins TRBV9 and TRBJ2-5; 10 bases match TRBD2. The CDR3 runs to 15 residues. Germline lookup yields CDR1 SGDLS and CDR2 YYNGEE. Trimming cost V 5 bases and J 5 bases; bases outside gene matches: 9. The CDR3 here is CASSLSSGSAETQYF. The CDR3 DNA sequence: TGTGCCAGCAGTCTTTCTAGCGGGAGCGCGGAGACCCAGTACTTC.

The J gene is TRBJ1-4, the V gene TRBV5-1, with D perhaps matching TRBD1 (5 bases). The CDR3 is 16 residues long. CDR1 and CDR2 from the germline V gene are SGHRS and YFSETQ. Trimming took off 1 base at V and 0 bases at J, with 10 bases between the two ends. The DNA of the CDR3 is TGCGCCAGCAGCTTGCAGGGCCCGACAACTAATGAAAAACTGTTTTTT. It yields the protein CASSLQGPTTNEKLFF.

The chain couples TRBV7-2 to TRBJ1-2; perhaps TRBD1 as D (6 bases). The V end was cut by 5 bases, the J end by 4 bases, with 17 bases between. This CDR3 has 15 amino acids. CDR1 and CDR2 from the germline V gene are SGHTA and FQGNSA. The CDR3 DNA reads TGTGCCAGCAGCCCTAGTCTAGAAGGGGGCTATGGCTACACCTTC. Translated, it gives CASSPSLEGGYGYTF.

The chain has TRBV19 and TRBJ2-1, with D perhaps matching TRBD1 (7 bases). This CDR3 has 15 residues. Germline V gene data show CDR1 as LNHDA and CDR2 as SQIVND (reference sequence). Trimming shortened V by 5 bases and J by 0 bases, and 11 bases separated the two germline ends. CDR3 region: CASSQGGSSYNEQFF. The CDR3 nucleotides read TGTGCCAGTAGTCAGGGGGGAAGCTCCTACAATGAGCAGTTCTTC.

CDR3 protein: CASSQDQAGGSYEQYF. The CDR3 nucleotides are TGCGCCAGCAGCCAAGACCAAGCGGGAGGCTCCTACGAGCAGTACTTC. V and J are TRBV4-3 and TRBJ2-5; 9 nucleotides agree with TRBD2. Near its end, the DNA agrees better with TRBJ2-7, so the J call may be wrong. Germline loops: CDR1 LGHNA, CDR2 YSLEER. CDR3 length: 16 residues.

The chain has TRBV5-6 and TRBJ1-2; no definite D call. The V and J ends lost 0 bases and 3 bases respectively, with 6 bases between them. Germline values: CDR1 SGHDT, CDR2 YYEEEE. CDR3 length equals 13 residues. CDR3 bases: TGTGCCAGCAGCTTGGACAGAGACTATGGCTACACCTTC. Translating gives CASSLDRDYGYTF.

The J gene is TRBJ1-2, the V gene TRBV14; D possibly corresponds to TRBD1 (5 bases). This CDR3 is 13 amino acids long. Per the germline V gene, CDR1 is SGHDN and CDR2 is FVKESK. With 5 bases removed from V and 6 bases from J, the gap between germline ends came to 13 bases. The CDR3 bases are TGTGCCAGCAGCTGGGGGGGTTTCGATGGCTACACCTTC. This translates into CASSWGGFDGYTF.

V and J are TRBV19 and TRBJ2-7, with a weak D call TRBD1 (6 bases). In germline, CDR1 is LNHDA, CDR2 SQIVND (reference sequence). This CDR3 comprises 17 residues. The V and J ends lost 3 bases and 2 bases respectively, with 20 bases between them. The CDR3 DNA reads TGTGCCAGTAGTATCAAGACAGGCCCTCCCAGGACCTACGAGCAGTACTTC. Protein sequence: CASSIKTGPPRTYEQYF.

The chain combines TRBV7-2 with TRBJ1-5; D is undetermined. Trimming left V 3 bases short and J 6 bases short, with 21 bases between. The CDR3 has 17 residues. The germline V gene encodes CDR1 SGHTA and CDR2 FQGNSA. CDR3 protein: CASSFRALDPRGQPQHF. CDR3 sequence (DNA): TGTGCCAGCAGCTTCCGGGCCCTAGACCCTCGGGGTCAGCCCCAGCATTTT.

About this clone itself: The germline gene is not matched at one end of the junction; a read error may be the cause. V gene TRBV7-9 combines with J gene TRBJ2-6, with a possible D match to TRBD1 (5 bases). The CDR3 runs 15 residues. The germline gives CDR1 SEHNR, CDR2 FQNEAQ (reference sequence). The CDR3 DNA is TGTGCCAGCAGCTTAGCAGGGTCTGGGGCCAACGGCCTGACTTTC. Protein product: CASSLAGSGANGLTF.

The chain joins TRBV9 to TRBJ2-2; TRBD2 matches at 7 bases. Germline V gene sequence: CDR1 SGDLS, CDR2 YYNGEE. The CDR3 consists of 15 residues. J gave up 7 bases and V 0 bases, and 6 bases lay outside the gene matches. CDR3 in DNA: TGTGCCAGCAGCGTAGTTAGCGGCGGGAGCGGGGAGCTGTTTTTT. Translating gives CASSVVSGGSGELFF.